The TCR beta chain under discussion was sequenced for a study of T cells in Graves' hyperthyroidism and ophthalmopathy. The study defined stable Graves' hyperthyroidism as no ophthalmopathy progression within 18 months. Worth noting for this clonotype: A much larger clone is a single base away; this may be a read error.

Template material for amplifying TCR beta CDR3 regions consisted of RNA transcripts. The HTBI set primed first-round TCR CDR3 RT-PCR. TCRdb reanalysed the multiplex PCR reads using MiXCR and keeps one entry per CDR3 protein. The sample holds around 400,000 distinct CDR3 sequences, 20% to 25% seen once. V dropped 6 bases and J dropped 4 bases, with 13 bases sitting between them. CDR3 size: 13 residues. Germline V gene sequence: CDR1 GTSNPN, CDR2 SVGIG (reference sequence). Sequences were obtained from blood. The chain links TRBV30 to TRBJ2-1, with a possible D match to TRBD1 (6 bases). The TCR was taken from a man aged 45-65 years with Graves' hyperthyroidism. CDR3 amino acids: CACPGDNYNEQFF. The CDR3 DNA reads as TGTGCCTGTCCAGGGGACAATTACAATGAGCAGTTCTTC.